A selection of T cell receptor beta chains follows, all from one sample in a study of blood T cell repertoires in COVID-19. Profiling relied on immunoSEQ multiplex PCR, and the TCRdb table lists in-frame clones only, not all of them. This sample yields some 180,000 clones, of which about 77% are seen a single time; 2.5% to 3.5% belongs to the top ten. What was sequenced was peripheral blood. The receptors originated from a woman over 75 with active or convalescent COVID-19. The CDR3 runs from the conserved cysteine through the conserved F or W. D genes are given only for firm matches. The size entry is marked missing in some rows and otherwise reads once, few, many or a size class.

V	size	D	J	DNA	CDR3
TRBV7-6	.	.	TRBJ1-1	TGTGCCAGCAGCTCACACTACCAGGGCACTGAAGCTTTCTTT	CASSSHYQGTEAFF
TRBV2	.	.	TRBJ1-2	TGTGCCAGCAGCGGGATACGGGTTGCTAACTATGGCTACACCTTC	CASSGIRVANYGYTF
TRBV28	few	TRBD1	TRBJ1-5	TGTGCCAGCAACAACAGGGGGAGGGTCAATCAGCCCCAGCATTTT	CASNNRGRVNQPQHF
TRBV18	.	TRBD1	TRBJ1-5	TGTGCCAGCTCACCAGGGGACAGCCATCAGCCCCAGCATTTT	CASSPGDSHQPQHF
TRBV2	.	.	TRBJ2-7	TGTGCCAGCAAATACAGTGGATACGAGCAGTACTTC	CASKYSGYEQYF
TRBV5-1	.	.	TRBJ1-3	TGCGCCAGCAGCCAGCTACAGGCGTTCTCTGGAAACACCATATATTTT	CASSQLQAFSGNTIYF
TRBV5-4	.	TRBD2	TRBJ2-5	TGTGCCAGCAGCCCACCACCGCCCGGGGGGGCCTTTCCGGGAGAGACCCAGTACTTC	CASSPPPPGGAFPGETQYF
TRBV20-1	.	.	TRBJ1-2	TGCAGTGCTAGTACAGGACCTGCCCGCACCTTC	CSASTGPARTF
TRBV6-5	few	.	TRBJ1-2	TGTGCCAGCAGGTACACAACAGGGAGCAACTATGGCTACACCTTC	CASRYTTGSNYGYTF
TRBV9	.	.	TRBJ2-7	TGTGCCAGCAGCGTCGGGCGGGGCGGTGGCGAGCAGTACTTC	CASSVGRGGGEQYF
TRBV19	.	.	TRBJ1-4	TGTGCCAGTAGTCGGTCAGGCGTAACAACTAATGAAAAACTGTTTTTT	CASSRSGVTTNEKLFF
TRBV11-2	.	TRBD2	TRBJ2-3	TGTGCCAGCAGCTTAGAGGGGGGGGTTGGGACAGATACGCAGTATTTT	CASSLEGGVGTDTQYF
TRBV28	.	.	TRBJ1-2	TGTGCCAGCAGCTTAAACAGGATTAACTATGGCTACACCTTC	CASSLNRINYGYTF
TRBV27	few	TRBD2	TRBJ2-2	TGTGCCAGCAGCCCGAAGCGGGGGGGCACCGGGGAGCTGTTTTTT	CASSPKRGGTGELFF
TRBV15	.	.	TRBJ2-2	TGTGCCACCGGGGGGTCCCACACCGGGGAGCTGTTTTTT	CATGGSHTGELFF